One sample yielded the 5 T cell receptor beta chains listed below, sequenced in a study of post-analysis software for immune sequencing data. General study findings and limits: Five TRBV segments, TRBV5-6, TRBV5-1 and TRBV20-1 among them, were found more frequent in patients than controls.

Unique molecular identifiers were built into the TCR beta cDNA libraries. TCRdb reprocessed the PCR reads via MiXCR and lists one record per CDR3 protein. The sample lists approximately 570,000 distinct CDR3 sequences; 44% were seen once. For these receptors, no antigen is known. The sequenced material came from blood. The receptors stem from a girl aged 10 to 17 with multiple sclerosis.

The CDR3, as DNA: TGCAGTGCTAGAGAGGCGGGGCCCTTTCCCCAGCATTTT. It encodes CSAREAGPFPQHF. V gene TRBV20-1 combines with J gene TRBJ1-5; perhaps TRBD1 as D (5 bases). This CDR3 region has 13 residues. From germline, CDR1 is DFQATT and CDR2 SNEGSKA (reference sequence). With 0 bases removed from V and 10 bases from J, the gap between germline ends came to 13 bases.

This clonotype was seen more than once but under ten times. The CDR3 DNA reads TGTGCCAGCAGCTCTGTGGGGGAGAGGTACAATGAGCAGTTCTTC. This translates into CASSSVGERYNEQFF. The V gene is TRBV5-6, the J gene TRBJ2-1; the D gene could be TRBD1 or TRBD2 (5 bases each). CDR1 and CDR2 (germline): SGHDT, YYEEEE. This CDR3 has 15 amino acids. Trimming cost V 3 bases and J 4 bases, with 14 bases left between them.

This clonotype was counted at least ten times. The rearrangement links TRBV29-1 to TRBJ2-5; D is unresolved. Germline-derived CDR1 and CDR2 are SQVTM and ANQGSEA. The length of the CDR3 is 10 residues. CDR3 nucleotides: TGCAGTACGCTCCAAGAGACCCAGTACTTC. Its protein product is CSTLQETQYF.

The rearrangement links TRBV6-6 to TRBJ1-1; D remains ambiguous. Between the trimmed V and J ends, which lost 6 bases and 2 bases, there was a span of 7 bases. The CDR3 sequence is 12 residues long. Germline-derived CDR1 and CDR2 are MNHNY and SVGAGI (reference sequence). The CDR3 coding sequence is TGTGCCAGCAGCCAGATTAACACTGAAGCTTTCTTT. This encodes CASSQINTEAFF.

This clonotype was picked up a small number of times. The chain recombines TRBV6-1 with TRBJ2-3; D is ambiguous. Trimming cost V 3 bases and J 6 bases, with 7 bases left between them. This CDR3 region has 12 residues. The germline CDR1 and CDR2 sequences are MNHNS and SASEGT. The CDR3 protein is CASSEWKDTQYF. Written as DNA, the CDR3 is TGTGCCAGCAGTGAGTGGAAGGATACGCAGTATTTT.